This entry lists 5 T cell receptor beta chains sequenced from one sample in a study of graft-versus-host responses after intestinal transplantation. TCRdb keeps only in-frame clones here, not all; method: immunoSEQ multiplex PCR. The sample shows over 9,000 clones, around nine tenths of them seen only once. The specimen was PBMCs, collected 230 to 250 days after intestinal transplant. Receptors originate from a human patient who received an intestinal transplant, so some T cells may come from the graft donor.

The CDR3 DNA reads as TGTGCCAGCAGCCAAAGGGGGGATAATTCACCCCTCCACTTT. Protein sequence: CASSQRGDNSPLHF. The chain joins TRBV4-2 to TRBJ1-6; possible D gene TRBD1, 6 bases. CDR1 is LGHNA, CDR2 YNFKEQ, per germline. Trimming removed 2 bases from V and 5 bases from J, with 7 bases in between. The CDR3 extends over 14 amino acids.

The V and J genes are TRBV21-1 and TRBJ1-1; TRBD1 is taken as the D call from the table, unchecked against the DNA. TRBV21-1 is tagged as a pseudogene. The CDR3 spans 16 residues. The DNA of the CDR3 is TGTGCCAGCAGTGCCGCATTAGACACAATTCGCACTGAAGCTTTCTTT. The encoded protein is CASSAALDTIRTEAFF.

The gene calls are TRBV9 and TRBJ2-3, with no clear D. Germline CDR1 SGDLS, CDR2 YYNGEE. Between the trimmed V and J ends, which lost 0 bases and 4 bases, there was a span of 9 bases. The CDR3 is 14 residues long. The CDR3 DNA sequence: TGTGCCAGCAGCGTAGGGCTAGTAGCAGATACGCAGTATTTT. It codes for CASSVGLVADTQYF.

This chain links TRBV7-4 with TRBJ1-2; the D gene is possibly TRBD1 (5 bases). Germline V lookup: CDR1 SGHVT, CDR2 SQSDAQ. This CDR3 has 14 residues. Trimming stripped 4 bases from V and 4 bases from J, with 13 bases between. CDR3 amino acids: CASSSRWDGYGYTF. DNA of the CDR3: TGTGCCAGCAGCTCCCGATGGGACGGCTATGGCTACACCTTC. The whole variable domain, remainder taken from reference TRBV7-4 and TRBJ1-2, is GAGVSQSPRYKVAKRGRDVALRCDSISGHVTLYWYRQTLGQGSEVLTYSQSDAQRDKSGRPSGRFSAERPERSVSTLKIQRTEQGDSAVYLCASSSRWDGYGYTFGSGTRLTVV.

The chain recombines TRBV6-5 with TRBJ1-6; 8 positions match TRBD1. This CDR3 region has 16 residues. The germline gives CDR1 MNHEY, CDR2 SVGAGI. The J segment lost 5 bases and the V segment lost 4 bases, leaving 7 bases of the junction unmatched. CDR3 nucleotide sequence: TGTGCCAGCAGTTCTACACCGACAGGGGATAATTCACCCCTCCACTTT. This codes for CASSSTPTGDNSPLHF.